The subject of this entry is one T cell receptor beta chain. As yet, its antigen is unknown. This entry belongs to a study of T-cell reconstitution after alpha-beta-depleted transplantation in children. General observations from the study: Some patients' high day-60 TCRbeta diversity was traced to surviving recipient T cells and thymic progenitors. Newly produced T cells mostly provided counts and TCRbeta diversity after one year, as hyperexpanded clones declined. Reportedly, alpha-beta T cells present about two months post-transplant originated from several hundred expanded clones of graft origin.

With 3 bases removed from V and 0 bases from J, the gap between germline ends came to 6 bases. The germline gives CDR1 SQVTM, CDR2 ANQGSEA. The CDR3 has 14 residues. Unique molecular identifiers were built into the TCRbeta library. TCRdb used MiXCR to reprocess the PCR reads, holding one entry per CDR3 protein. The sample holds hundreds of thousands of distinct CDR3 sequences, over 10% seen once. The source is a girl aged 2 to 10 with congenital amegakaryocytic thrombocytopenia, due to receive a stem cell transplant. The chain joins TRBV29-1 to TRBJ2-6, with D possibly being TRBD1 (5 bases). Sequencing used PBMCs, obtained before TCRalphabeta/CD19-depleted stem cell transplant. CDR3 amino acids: CSVDQGSGANVLTF. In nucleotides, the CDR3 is TGCAGCGTTGACCAGGGCTCTGGGGCCAACGTCCTGACTTTC.